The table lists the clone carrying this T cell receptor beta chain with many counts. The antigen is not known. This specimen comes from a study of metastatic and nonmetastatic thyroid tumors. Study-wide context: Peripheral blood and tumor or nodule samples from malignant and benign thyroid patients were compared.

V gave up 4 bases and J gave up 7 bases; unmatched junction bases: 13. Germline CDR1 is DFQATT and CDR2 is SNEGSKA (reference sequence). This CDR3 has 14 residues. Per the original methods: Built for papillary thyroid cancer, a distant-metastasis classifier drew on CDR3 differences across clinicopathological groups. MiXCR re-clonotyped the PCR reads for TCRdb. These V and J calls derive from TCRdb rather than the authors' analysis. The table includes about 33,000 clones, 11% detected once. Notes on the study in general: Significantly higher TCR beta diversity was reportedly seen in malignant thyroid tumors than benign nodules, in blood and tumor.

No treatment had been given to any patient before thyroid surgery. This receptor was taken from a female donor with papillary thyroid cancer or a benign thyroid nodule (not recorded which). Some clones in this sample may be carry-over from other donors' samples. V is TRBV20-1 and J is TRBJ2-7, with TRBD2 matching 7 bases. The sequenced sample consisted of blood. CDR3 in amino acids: CSAISGTGGWEQYF. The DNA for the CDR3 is TGCAGTGCTATTTCCGGCACGGGGGGTTGGGAGCAGTACTTC.